This TCR beta chain was captured in a study of T-cell reconstitution after alpha-beta-depleted transplantation in children. Germline CDR1 reads KGHSH; CDR2 reads LQKENI. CDR3 size: 14 residues. The V end lost 3 bases, the J end lost 6 bases, and 12 bases lay between the germline ends. As concerns this clonotype: What it binds is not known.

Study outcomes and limitations: Newly produced T cells mostly accounted for T-cell counts and diversity one year post-transplant. By about two months after transplant, alpha-beta T cells reportedly arose from several hundred graft clones that had expanded. In some patients, recipient T cells and intrathymic progenitors surviving conditioning explained high day-60 diversity.

Unique molecular identifiers were built into the TCRbeta library. TCRdb ran MiXCR on the PCR reads and lists one entry per CDR3 protein. The sample has a few hundred thousand distinct CDR3 sequences, about a quarter seen once; the top ten hold approximately 33%. J is TRBJ2-1 and V is TRBV18; possibly TRBD1 or TRBD2 for D (5 bases each). The sample consisted of PBMCs, taken before TCRalphabeta/CD19-depleted stem cell transplant. The sequence was collected from a boy in the first two years of life with Wiskott-Aldrich syndrome, due to receive a stem cell transplant. Written as DNA, the CDR3 is TGTGCCAGCTCACCTCTCGGGACCCTCAATGAGCAGTTCTTC. It translates to CASSPLGTLNEQFF.